This entry concerns a single TCR beta chain. The antigen remains undetermined. Every patient had relapsed following autologous stem cell transplantation, and cohorts differed in brentuximab vedotin exposure. Progressive disease, partial response or complete response was each patient's best response. This entry belongs to a study of PD-1 blockade in classical Hodgkin lymphoma. The germline V gene encodes CDR1 SGHRS and CDR2 YFSETQ. The V gene end was trimmed by 4 bases and the J gene end by 6 bases; junction bases not matched to a gene: 9. The CDR3 extends over 15 amino acids. Whole-study results and caveats: Those achieving complete response showed baseline diversity like newly diagnosed patients. Compared with baseline, CD4+ but not CD8+ TCR diversity had risen significantly by C4D1. Lower baseline TCR diversity was reported for newly diagnosed patients than for healthy donors.

Clones were read by immunoSEQ multiplex PCR, and TCRdb kept only the in-frame ones, dropping some. The table has around 20,000 clones, roughly 90% seen once. The sequence came from a human donor with classical Hodgkin lymphoma. Sequences were derived from peripheral blood mononuclear cells (PBMCs), sampled before the second cycle of nivolumab. This sequence joins TRBV5-1 and TRBJ2-5; 10 bases line up with TRBD2. This chain's CDR3 is CASSLSGGDAQTQYF. As DNA, the CDR3 is TGCGCCAGCAGCCTAAGCGGGGGGGACGCTCAGACCCAGTACTTC.